What follows are 15 T cell receptor beta chains derived from one specimen sequenced in a study of T cells in Graves' hyperthyroidism and ophthalmopathy (dated by TCRdb to about 2019). Preparation of the library involved multiplex PCR. The reads were generated on an Illumina HiSeq 2000. TCR beta CDR3 regions were amplified from RNA transcripts. A first-round RT-PCR of the TCR CDR3 used the HTBI primer set with the Qiagen OneStep RT-PCR kit. Through fastp at Q25 and MiXCR, TCRdb rebuilt clones from the public reads, retaining in-frame beta chains. Every CDR3 protein is listed once, alongside the most common genes and DNA of its rows. Across this sample there are 450,000 to 700,000 distinct CDR3 sequences, with 35% to 55% seen only once. Around 20% of the sample is held by the ten biggest clonotypes. Sequenced input: peripheral blood or thyroid tissue (not recorded which). These receptors originate from an adult woman with Graves' disease, either hyperthyroidism or ophthalmopathy (not recorded which).

CDR3 bases: TGCAGCGTCACCAGAGATTTCGAGCAGTACTTC. Protein: CSVTRDFEQYF. The chain has TRBV29-1 and TRBJ2-7; unclear D gene. This CDR3 spans 11 amino acids. The V and J ends lost 6 bases and 6 bases respectively, with 12 bases between them. Germline CDR1 and CDR2: SQVTM and ANQGSEA.

This clonotype was recorded a few times. This chain joins TRBV28 and TRBJ2-5; D is unclear. The CDR3 runs to 14 residues. CDR1 and CDR2 (germline): MDHEN, SYDVKM. With 2 bases removed from V and 0 bases from J, the gap between germline ends came to 7 bases. For the CDR3, the DNA is TGTGCCAGCAGTTTAAACATGTACCAAGAGACCCAGTACTTC. The encoded protein is CASSLNMYQETQYF.

The chain employs TRBV13 and TRBJ2-5; D is uncertain. Between the trimmed V and J ends, which lost 2 bases and 11 bases, there was a span of 12 bases. CDR1 is PRHDT and CDR2 is FYEKMQ in the germline V gene (reference sequence). This CDR3 has 12 amino acids. The CDR3 DNA is TGTGCCAGCAGCTTATTATCCAGAGGACAGTACTTC. As protein: CASSLLSRGQYF.

The chain employs TRBV7-9 and TRBJ2-7; D not resolved. The CDR3 length is 15 residues. The germline V gene has CDR1 SEHNR and CDR2 FQNEAQ (reference sequence). V was trimmed by 6 bases and J by 5 bases, leaving 20 bases between them. The CDR3 spells CASSLFGGVAHEQYF. For the CDR3, the DNA is TGTGCCAGCAGTTTATTTGGTGGTGTTGCCCACGAGCAGTACTTC.

This clonotype has just a few counts. J is TRBJ2-7 and V is TRBV7-2, with 10 bases fitting TRBD2. Germline V gene lookup returns CDR1 SGHTA and CDR2 FQGNSA. V was clipped by 4 bases and J by 4 bases; unmatched bases: 7. The CDR3 is made up of 15 amino acids. In nucleotides, the CDR3 is TGTGCCAGCAGCTCCCCTAGCGGGAGTCGATACGAGCAGTACTTC. Its translation is CASSSPSGSRYEQYF. The variable domain in full, completed from reference TRBV7-2 and TRBJ2-7, reads GAGVSQSPSNKVTEKGKDVELRCDPISGHTALYWYRQSLGQGLEFLIYFQGNSAPDKSGLPSDRFSAERTGGSVSTLTIQRTQQEDSAVYLCASSSPSGSRYEQYFGPGTRLTVT.

The rearrangement links TRBV7-9 to TRBJ2-7; D ambiguous. This CDR3 is built from 14 residues. Germline CDR1 reads SEHNR; CDR2 reads FQNEAQ (reference sequence). Trimming took off 5 bases at V and 2 bases at J, with 13 bases between the two ends. This CDR3 is CASSRQTATYEQYF. CDR3 bases: TGTGCCAGCAGCCGTCAGACGGCTACCTACGAGCAGTACTTC.

The CDR3 is CATSAGGSEKLFF. CDR3 nucleotide sequence: TGTGCCACCAGTGCCGGGGGCTCTGAAAAACTGTTTTTT. This chain links TRBV24-1 with TRBJ1-4; TRBD1 might be the D (6 bases). Trimming pared 5 bases from V and 7 bases from J, leaving 10 bases between. This CDR3 is 13 amino acids long. Germline V gene data show CDR1 as KGHDR and CDR2 as SFDVKD.

The V gene is TRBV5-1, the J gene TRBJ1-3; 7 bases map to TRBD1. Germline CDR1 is SGHRS and CDR2 is YFSETQ. The J segment lost 7 bases and the V segment lost 3 bases, leaving 7 bases of the junction unmatched. The CDR3 runs to 14 residues. The CDR3 protein is CASSSLPTGNTIYF. CDR3 coding DNA: TGCGCCAGCAGCTCCCTCCCGACAGGGAACACCATATATTTT.

Many counts were recorded for this clonotype. The rearrangement links TRBV10-3 to TRBJ2-6; a weak D match, TRBD1 (6 bases). The germline V gene has CDR1 ENHRY and CDR2 SYGVKD. CDR3 length: 16 amino acids. Trimming stripped 7 bases from V and 0 bases from J, with 13 bases between. Written as DNA, the CDR3 is TGTGCCATCACCCCAGGACAGCACTCTGGGGCCAACGTCCTGACTTTC. Amino acids: CAITPGQHSGANVLTF.

This clonotype was detected many times. The rearrangement uses TRBV4-1 and TRBJ1-2, with D possibly matching TRBD1 (5 bases). The V and J ends lost 5 bases and 4 bases respectively, with 17 bases between them. Germline CDR1 reads MGHRA; CDR2 reads YSYEKL. There are 15 residues in the CDR3. In DNA form, the CDR3 reads TGCGCCAGCAGCGCTCCTTCGGGCGGGGCCTATGGCTACACCTTC. Translating gives CASSAPSGGAYGYTF.

As to this clonotype: An end of the junction does not agree with germline; a read error may underlie this. J is TRBJ1-4 and V is TRBV7-9; 10 bases fit TRBD1. The CDR3 runs 15 residues. Germline-derived CDR1 and CDR2 are SEHNR and FQNEAQ (reference sequence). This CDR3 reads CASSRQGQGREKLFF. The CDR3 DNA reads as TGCGCCAGCAGCCGCCAGGGACAGGGGCGTGAAAAACTGTTTTTT.

This clonotype has just a few counts. This sequence joins TRBV29-1 and TRBJ1-2; D unclear. CDR3 length: 12 amino acids. V was cut by 5 bases and J by 8 bases, with 15 bases left in between. CDR1 is SQVTM and CDR2 is ANQGSEA in the germline V gene. The CDR3 coding sequence is TGCAGCGTTCCGGACGGTCTCGGAGGCTACACCTTC. It specifies CSVPDGLGGYTF.

This clonotype was counted many times. V is TRBV7-8 and J is TRBJ2-7; 12 nucleotides match TRBD1. The CDR3 has 20 amino acids. The V gene end was trimmed by 5 bases and the J gene end by 2 bases; junction bases not matched to a gene: 19. Germline V CDR1 and CDR2: SGHVS, FQNEAQ. CDR3 region: CASSLHPGTGGDSDTYEQYF. In DNA, the CDR3 is TGTGCCAGCAGCCTCCATCCCGGGACAGGGGGCGACTCAGATACCTACGAGCAGTACTTC.

The sample holds a few counts of this clonotype. The chain has TRBV18 and TRBJ1-1, with D possibly matching TRBD1 (6 bases). V lost 2 bases to trimming and J lost 5 bases, with 18 bases between them. CDR3 size: 16 residues. The germline V gene encodes CDR1 KGHSH and CDR2 LQKENI. This chain's CDR3 is CASSPYRDQVRTEAFF. Here the CDR3 DNA reads TGTGCCAGCTCACCATACAGGGATCAGGTCAGAACTGAAGCTTTCTTT.

In its sample, this clonotype was seen a few times. The chain joins TRBV2 to TRBJ2-7; TRBD1 might be the D (5 bases). V was cut by 7 bases and J by 5 bases, with 6 bases left in between. This CDR3 has 10 amino acids. Germline CDR1 is SNHLY and CDR2 is FYNNEI. CDR3 sequence reads: CASTGNEQYF. CDR3 nucleotides: TGTGCCAGCACAGGGAACGAGCAGTACTTC.